This T cell receptor (beta chain) originates from a study of cytomegalovirus exposure and HLA in healthy donors. Study-wide background: Most donors, 81% of more than 300 genotyped, fell in the Caucasian-associated ancestry cluster.

As to this clone: The antigen is unknown.

General study results and limits: Several top significant clusters appeared, in a later analysis, to be linked to common viral pathogens. Among the CMV-associated chains, three were confirmed in vitro as specific for CMV antigens.

Nominally healthy donors were sampled, though unrecorded immune exposures were likely. J gave up 1 base and V 1 base, and 8 bases lay outside the gene matches. Per the germline V gene, CDR1 is SGHAT and CDR2 is FQDESV (reference sequence). The CDR3 spans 17 residues. Primers for the PCR totalled 60 Vbeta and 13 Jbeta. The table came from immunoSEQ multiplex PCR; TCRdb's copy has only in-frame clones and leaves some out. This table holds around 130,000 clones, around two thirds found once. V usage is TRBV11-1 and J usage is TRBJ2-5; 8 nucleotides align to TRBD2. This clonotype was obtained from a woman aged 40 to 55 in good health and CMV-seropositive. The sample was PBMCs. The CDR3 coding sequence is TGTGCCAGCAGCTTAGGTTTGCTAGCGGGTACCCAAGAGACCCAGTACTTC. Protein sequence: CASSLGLLAGTQETQYF.